These T cell receptor beta chains were read from a single sample in a study of OX40 agonist ivuxolimab in advanced cancers. Libraries were prepared by immunoSEQ multiplex PCR; TCRdb keeps only in-frame clonotypes and omits some of them. This table has about 59,000 clones, about 89% appearing once. Material: CD4+ or CD8+ T cells sorted from blood, obtained in a trial of the OX40 agonist ivuxolimab. The receptor source for this set is an adult with an advanced solid tumor such as melanoma, head and neck, liver or kidney cancer. The CDR3 runs from the conserved cysteine through the conserved F or W. Each record gives: J gene, clone size, D gene, V gene, CDR3 DNA, CDR3 protein. The D gene is left open where the match is weak. Not all rows give a size; the values are once, few, many and, for expanded clones, a class.

>TRBJ1-2|NA|TRBD1|TRBV29-1
TGCAGCGTTGCCCTCATCGGGACAGGGGGGAGGTATGGCTACACCTTC
CSVALIGTGGRYGYTF
>TRBJ2-7|NA|TRBD2|TRBV5-1
TGCGCCAGCAGCTCCAACCGAGCTAGCGGGAGCGACGAGCAGTACTTC
CASSSNRASGSDEQYF
>TRBJ2-3|NA|TRBD2|TRBV4-1
TGCGCCAGCAGTTTCGTTGGACTAGGACTCACAGATACGCAGTATTTT
CASSFVGLGLTDTQYF
>TRBJ1-1|NA|TRBD1|TRBV5-1
TGCGCCAGCAGCTTGGGGCGTCGGGGATCCGGGACAGGGACGAACACTGAAGCTTTCTTT
CASSLGRRGSGTGTNTEAFF
>TRBJ2-5|NA|TRBD2|TRBV10-3
TGTGCCATCAGTGGGGATACAGGGGGAGCGGGGCTAGCGGGAGTAGAGACCCAGTACTTC
CAISGDTGGAGLAGVETQYF
>TRBJ2-5|NA|NA|TRBV11-2
TGTGCCAGCAGCTTCTCAGGACCCCAAGAGACCCAGTACTTC
CASSFSGPQETQYF
>TRBJ1-2|NA|TRBD1|TRBV6-1
TGTGCCAGCACCAGTGGCGGGACAGCAAACTATGGCTACACCTTC
CASTSGGTANYGYTF
>TRBJ2-6|once|NA|TRBV2
TGTGCCAGCAGTGATGGGTTTGCAGGCATCTCTGGGGCCAACGTCCTGACTTTC
CASSDGFAGISGANVLTF
>TRBJ2-5|NA|NA|TRBV6-5
TGTGCCAGCAGTTCGGGACTCCGAAAGACCCAGTACTTC
CASSSGLRKTQYF
>TRBJ2-3|NA|NA|TRBV19
TGTGCCAGTAGTATAGGGGCAGAGAAGGCAGATACGCAGTATTTT
CASSIGAEKADTQYF
>TRBJ1-5|NA|NA|TRBV5-8
TGTGCCAGCAGCTTGGTTTTGCAGGGTTTTAGCAATCAGCCCCAGCATTTT
CASSLVLQGFSNQPQHF
>TRBJ2-5|NA|TRBD1|TRBV7-9
TGTGCCAGCAGCTTAGGGCACAGGGGGGAGACCCAGTACTTC
CASSLGHRGETQYF
>TRBJ2-1|NA|TRBD2|TRBV10-3
TGTGCCATCAGTGGGGGACGCGCGGGAGCTGAAAGGCAGTTCTTC
CAISGGRAGAERQFF
>TRBJ2-1|NA|TRBD2|TRBV18
TGTGCCAGCTCACCAGTCCGACTAGCGGGAGCCCTTGAGCAGTTCTTC
CASSPVRLAGALEQFF
>TRBJ1-1|NA|TRBD1|TRBV19
TGTGCCAGTAGTTTGCGGCCGGGACAGGGTACGGGTCCTGAAGCTTTCTTT
CASSLRPGQGTGPEAFF
>TRBJ2-1|few|NA|TRBV6-6
TGTGCCAGCAACCCGGTAGGGCCATACAATGAGCAGTTCTTC
CASNPVGPYNEQFF
>TRBJ2-3|NA|TRBD2|TRBV14
TGTGCCAGCAGCCAAGGCGGGCGGGGGGCCACAGATACGCAGTATTTT
CASSQGGRGATDTQYF
>TRBJ1-5|NA|NA|TRBV4-2
TGTGCCAGCAGCCAATTTTGGACGGATAGCAATCAGCCCCAGCATTTT
CASSQFWTDSNQPQHF
>TRBJ1-5|NA|NA|TRBV4-1
TGCGCCAGCAACACAGACCCTCTCAGTTATCAGCCCCAGCATTTT
CASNTDPLSYQPQHF
>TRBJ2-2|NA|NA|TRBV11-3
TGTGCCAGCAGTCAGACAGGGCGGAGGGCCGGGGAGCTGTTTTTT
CASSQTGRRAGELFF
>TRBJ1-2|NA|NA|TRBV5-1
TGCGCCAGCAGCCCCCCTCTTCAGGGGCTCGAAGCTAACTATGGCTACACCTTC
CASSPPLQGLEANYGYTF
>TRBJ1-3|NA|NA|TRBV7-2
TGTGCCAGCAGCTTTGGGGGCAGGGTTGGAAACACCATATATTTT
CASSFGGRVGNTIYF
>TRBJ2-7|once|TRBD1|TRBV11-2
TGTGCCAGCAGCCCGGGACAGTATTACAACGAGCAGTACTTC
CASSPGQYYNEQYF
>TRBJ2-7|few|NA|TRBV2
TGTGCCTCCGCAGAAGACAGGCTCTACGAGCAGTACTTC
CASAEDRLYEQYF
>TRBJ1-1|NA|TRBD1|TRBV7-2
TGTGCCAGCAGCTTCCCCCTGGCAGGGGGCAGAGTTAGGACTGAAGCTTTCTTT
CASSFPLAGGRVRTEAFF
>TRBJ2-1|NA|NA|TRBV18
TGTGCCAGCTCATTGGACCCACAGGGCCATGAGCAGTTCTTC
CASSLDPQGHEQFF
>TRBJ2-3|few|NA|TRBV27
TGTGCCAGCAGTTTTCGATTTAGTGGGGTCACAGATACGCAGTATTTT
CASSFRFSGVTDTQYF
>TRBJ1-4|NA|NA|TRBV7-2
TGTGCCAGCAGCTTAGGCGGTAGCAATGAAAAACTGTTTTTT
CASSLGGSNEKLFF
>TRBJ2-7|NA|NA|TRBV9
TGTGCCAGCAGCCCCCACAGGAGCGGACACTACGAGCAGTACTTC
CASSPHRSGHYEQYF
>TRBJ2-6|NA|NA|TRBV28
TGTGCCAGCAGTCCGGCCGGTAGGGCCAACGTCCTGACTTTC
CASSPAGRANVLTF
>TRBJ2-2|few|NA|TRBV5-5
TGTGCCAGCAGCTTCCCGGGGTCCGGGGAGCTGTTTTTT
CASSFPGSGELFF
>TRBJ1-4|NA|TRBD1|TRBV6-5
TGTGCCAGCAGTGCTGAGGACAGGGAGAAAAAACTGTTTTTT
CASSAEDREKKLFF
>TRBJ1-3|NA|NA|TRBV2
TGTGCCAGCTCGGGCCTCTCTGGAAACACCATATATTTT
CASSGLSGNTIYF
>TRBJ2-7|NA|NA|TRBV5-1
TGCGCCAGCAGCCAACAGGGAGGGAAAGGATACGAGCAGTACTTC
CASSQQGGKGYEQYF
>TRBJ2-5|NA|NA|TRBV5-5
TGTGCCAGCACCCTGGGGGGGCTAACGGGACGAGAGACCCAGTACTTC
CASTLGGLTGRETQYF
>TRBJ1-1|NA|NA|TRBV4-3
TGCGCCAGCAGCCAAGGAGACGGTCGAGGGACTGAAGCTTTCTTT
CASSQGDGRGTEAFF
>TRBJ2-5|NA|NA|TRBV11-2
TGTGCCAGCAGCTCCTTTGTAGGGGAAGAGACCCAGTACTTC
CASSSFVGEETQYF
>TRBJ1-5|NA|NA|TRBV4-1
TGCGCCAGCAGCCACCCCGGTGGGGATGAGAGCAATCAGCCCCAGCATTTT
CASSHPGGDESNQPQHF
>TRBJ2-3|NA|NA|TRBV7-9
TGTGCCAGCAGCTTTGTCCCTACGCAGTATTTT
CASSFVPTQYF
>TRBJ2-5|NA|NA|TRBV19
TGTGCCAGTAGGGTCTCCGTAACTCAAGAGACCCAGTACTTC
CASRVSVTQETQYF
>TRBJ2-5|NA|NA|TRBV9
TGTGCCAGCAGCGTGTACGGTAGGGAGACCCAGTACTTC
CASSVYGRETQYF
>TRBJ2-2|NA|TRBD2|TRBV11-2
TGTGCCAGCACCCCCCTAGCGGGCCCTACCGGGGAGCTGTTTTTT
CASTPLAGPTGELFF
>TRBJ1-3|NA|NA|TRBV5-4
TGTGCCAGCAGCTTGGCCTCCTCGGGGCCCTCAGGAAACACCATATATTTT
CASSLASSGPSGNTIYF
>TRBJ1-4|NA|NA|TRBV4-1
TGCGCCAGCAGCCAAGGGACATCTTCTAATGAAAAACTGTTTTTT
CASSQGTSSNEKLFF
>TRBJ2-6|NA|NA|TRBV15
TGTGCCACCAGCAGAACGACTCCGAGGGGGGCCAACGTCCTGACTTTC
CATSRTTPRGANVLTF
>TRBJ1-2|NA|NA|TRBV11-2
TGTGCCAGCAGCTTGGCTGGTGAATATGGCTACACCTTC
CASSLAGEYGYTF
>TRBJ2-1|NA|NA|TRBV11-1
TGTGCCAGCAGCCGAGGGCCGGGGTTCAATGAGCAGTTCTTC
CASSRGPGFNEQFF
>TRBJ2-1|NA|NA|TRBV7-2
TGTGCCAGCAGCTTTCAGCGGAGCTCCTACAATGAGCAGTTCTTC
CASSFQRSSYNEQFF
>TRBJ1-6|NA|NA|TRBV2
TGTGCCAGCACCTACAGTTCACCCCTCCACTTT
CASTYSSPLHF
>TRBJ1-2|NA|TRBD1|TRBV27
TGTGCCAGCAGATCCGGACAGGGGGGTAACTATGGCTACACCTTC
CASRSGQGGNYGYTF
>TRBJ2-3|NA|TRBD2|TRBV5-1
TGCGCCAGCAGCCCACGGGAGGGGTCCACAGATACGCAGTATTTT
CASSPREGSTDTQYF
>TRBJ2-1|NA|TRBD1|TRBV19
TGTGCCAGTAGATCGGGGACAGGGGTCTACAATGAGCAGTTCTTC
CASRSGTGVYNEQFF
>TRBJ2-7|NA|TRBD1|TRBV5-4
TGTGCCAGCAGGTCCGGGACAGTCCCAAGGGAGCAGTACTTC
CASRSGTVPREQYF
>TRBJ1-5|NA|NA|TRBV19
TGTGCCAGTAGTTTAGAGGGGGGTAGTGGCAATCAGCCCCAGCATTTT
CASSLEGGSGNQPQHF
>TRBJ2-1|NA|NA|TRBV2
TGTGCCAGCAATAAGAGGGGGGATGAGCAGTTCTTC
CASNKRGDEQFF
>TRBJ1-1|NA|TRBD1|TRBV7-2
TGTGCCAGCAGCTGGACAGGAATGAACACTGAAGCTTTCTTT
CASSWTGMNTEAFF
>TRBJ1-1|NA|NA|TRBV14
TGTGCCAGCAGCCCCCACTGGATGAACACTGAAGCTTTCTTT
CASSPHWMNTEAFF
>TRBJ1-1|NA|NA|TRBV19
TGTGCCAGTAGATCTCGCCTGAACCCCACTGAAGCTTTCTTT
CASRSRLNPTEAFF
>TRBJ2-1|NA|TRBD1|TRBV30
TGTGCCTGGAGAAGGCAGGGGGCAGGTGAGCAGTTCTTC
CAWRRQGAGEQFF
>TRBJ2-7|NA|TRBD2|TRBV11-3
TGTGCCAGCAGCCTGGGACTAGCGGAACTTTACGAGCAGTACTTC
CASSLGLAELYEQYF